These 5 T cell receptor beta chains originate from one sample sequenced in a study of cytomegalovirus exposure and HLA in healthy donors. A multiplex PCR was run with 60 Vbeta primers and 13 Jbeta primers. Sequencing was performed with immunoSEQ multiplex PCR; in TCRdb, only in-frame clones are kept and a portion is missing. Of 150,000 to 200,000 clones detected, approximately 80% appear once; the ten largest clones hold about 0.64%. Sequenced material: PBMCs. The receptors stem from a boy between 10 and 17 years old in good health and CMV-seronegative.

This chain uses TRBV2 with TRBJ1-2, with TRBD1 matching 9 bases. V shed 0 bases, J shed 4 bases, and the junction held 9 bases outside the gene matches. There are 17 residues in the CDR3. Germline lookup yields CDR1 SNHLY and CDR2 FYNNEI. CDR3 protein: CASSEAFGTGISYGYTF. CDR3 coding DNA: TGTGCCAGCAGTGAAGCGTTTGGGACAGGGATTTCCTATGGCTACACCTTC.

The chain joins TRBV10-3 to TRBJ2-7, with 8 bases fitting TRBD1. The germline gives CDR1 ENHRY, CDR2 SYGVKD. J lost 2 bases, V lost 4 bases, and 7 bases had no gene match. The CDR3 contains 15 residues. CDR3 residues: CAISGRQGIAYEQYF. The CDR3 nucleotides read TGTGCCATCAGTGGCAGACAGGGGATCGCCTACGAGCAGTACTTC.

This clone was observed once. An end of the junction does not agree with germline; a read error may underlie this. The chain combines TRBV2 with TRBJ2-7; D is perhaps TRBD2 (5 bases). This CDR3 comprises 11 residues. Germline CDR1 reads SNHLY; CDR2 reads FYNNEI. The CDR3 coding sequence is TGTGCCAGCAGTGGATTCCCGGGAACGGACTTC. It translates to CASSGFPGTDF. The entire variable domain, with the rest obtained from reference TRBV2 and TRBJ2-7, is as follows: EPEVTQTPSHQVTQMGQEVILRCVPISNHLYFYWYRQILGQKVEFLVSFYNNEISEKSEIFDDQFSVERPDGSNFTLKIRSTKLEDSAMYFCASSGFPGTDFGPGTRLTVT.

The V and J genes are TRBV29-1 and TRBJ2-1, with TRBD2 matching 9 bases. V dropped 7 bases and J dropped 3; count of bases not matched to a gene: 10. There are 15 residues in the CDR3. CDR1 and CDR2 from the germline V gene are SQVTM and ANQGSEA. The CDR3 reads CSAPGLAGSYNEQFF. The CDR3 nucleotides are TGCAGCGCCCCGGGGCTAGCGGGAAGCTACAATGAGCAGTTCTTC.

This clone was counted once. The chain uses TRBV30 and TRBJ1-4; D not certain. Germline CDR1 GTSNPN, CDR2 SVGIG (reference sequence). The CDR3 has 15 amino acids. V lost 0 bases and J 4 bases, leaving 12 bases between the germline ends. DNA of the CDR3: TGTGCCTGGAGTGTCGTTCGGGGTATTAATGAAAAACTGTTTTTT. It translates to CAWSVVRGINEKLFF.